Each of the 25 T cell receptor beta chains below was sequenced from the same sample in a study of CD4 T cells in relation to SARS-CoV-2 and coronaviruses. Using immunoSEQ multiplex PCR, the repertoire was profiled, and TCRdb retains in-frame clones only, with some absent. This sample has some 69,000 clones, with approximately 94% found just once. Before the COVID-19 pandemic, during about 2011-2019, CD4+ T cells were taken from unexposed donors. The sequencing input was naive CD4+ T cells from PBMCs. Specified subset: naive CD4+ T cells isolated by negative enrichment. Receptors were obtained from a human donor in good health.

This chain joins TRBV5-1 and TRBJ1-1, with TRBD1 matching over 9 bases. CDR1 and CDR2 from the germline V gene are SGHRS and YFSETQ. J gave up 0 bases and V 0 bases, and 3 bases lay outside the gene matches. There are 16 residues in the CDR3. The chain's CDR3 is CASSLAGTGMNTEAFF. The CDR3 DNA follows: TGCGCCAGCAGCTTGGCCGGGACAGGGATGAACACTGAAGCTTTCTTT.

The chain recombines TRBV5-1 with TRBJ1-3; unclear D gene. The CDR3 loop spans 13 amino acids. From germline, CDR1 is SGHRS and CDR2 YFSETQ. V lost 4 bases, J lost 4 bases, and 9 bases lay in between. The chain's CDR3 is CASSPGRGNTIYF. The CDR3 nucleotides read TGCGCCAGCAGCCCGGGGAGGGGAAACACCATATATTTT.

This chain connects TRBV18 to TRBJ2-1, with 10 bases matching TRBD2. Per the germline V gene, CDR1 is KGHSH and CDR2 is LQKENI. The CDR3 contains 15 residues. V lost 3 bases to trimming and J lost 6 bases; unmatched junction nucleotides: 5. The CDR3 is CASSPSGRAGNEQFF. CDR3 in DNA: TGTGCCAGCTCACCGAGCGGGAGGGCTGGCAATGAGCAGTTCTTC.

J is TRBJ1-3 and V is TRBV3-1 (or the pseudogene TRBV3-2); D gene ambiguous. The CDR3 extends over 11 amino acids. Germline values: CDR1 LGHDT, CDR2 YNNKEL (reference sequence). The V end was cut by 6 bases, the J end by 4 bases, with 4 bases between. CDR3 sequence reads: CASSEGNTIYF. The CDR3 DNA reads TGTGCCAGCAGTGAGGGAAACACCATATATTTT.

This sequence joins TRBV30 and TRBJ2-1; D uncertain. With 3 bases removed from V and 4 bases from J, the gap between germline ends came to 7 bases. The germline CDR1 and CDR2 sequences are GTSNPN and SVGIG (reference sequence). This CDR3 region has 12 residues. The CDR3 DNA sequence: TGTGCCTGGAGGGGGTTTTACAATGAGCAGTTCTTC. This sequence encodes CAWRGFYNEQFF.

The chain recombines TRBV10-1 with TRBJ1-1; 9 bases line up with TRBD1. Trimming took 4 bases from V and 4 from J; bases not matched to a gene: 4. The CDR3 runs to 14 residues. Germline V gives CDR1 WNHNN, CDR2 SYGVQD (reference sequence). The CDR3: CASSGGQGFTEAFF. The CDR3 DNA follows: TGCGCCAGCAGTGGTGGACAGGGGTTCACTGAAGCTTTCTTT.

The rearrangement joins TRBV11-2 to TRBJ2-2; no definite D call. The V end was cut by 0 bases, the J end by 3 bases, with 2 bases between. This CDR3 spans 13 amino acids. Looked up from germline, CDR1 is SGHAT and CDR2 is FQNNGV. The CDR3 reads CASSLDYTGELFF. DNA of the CDR3: TGTGCCAGCAGCTTAGATTACACCGGGGAGCTGTTTTTT.

V gene TRBV7-9 combines with J gene TRBJ2-6; the D is unclear. The CDR3 runs 14 residues. From germline, CDR1 is SEHNR and CDR2 FQNEAQ (reference sequence). V shed 4 bases and J shed 2 bases, with 6 bases lying between them. The CDR3 protein is CASSSPTGANVLTF. DNA for the CDR3: TGTGCCAGCAGCTCGCCCACTGGGGCCAACGTCCTGACTTTC.

On this clone itself: It is likely a read error, because the conserved phenylalanine at the end of the CDR3 is missing. The DNA is left out, because the CDR3 cannot be placed on it with certainty; the CDR3 is given as TCRdb lists it. The V call is TRBV21-1, the J call TRBJ2-7. TRBV21-1 is a pseudogene segment. The CDR3 is 8 residues long, counting both termini. The CDR3 reads CASSNPRT.

Comments on this clone: The CDR3 end shows no conserved phenylalanine or tryptophan, and so a read error is likely. The limits of the CDR3 on the DNA are not certain, so only TCRdb's listed CDR3 is given. The gene calls are TRBV2 and TRBJ2-7; no DNA check was done on the table's D call, TRBD2. In germline, CDR1 is SNHLY, CDR2 FYNNEI. From its first to its last residue, the CDR3 has 16 amino acids. This CDR3 reads CASKGTETLTGTSGSM.

The chain has TRBV30 and TRBJ2-5; 9 positions match TRBD2. The germline CDR1 and CDR2 sequences are GTSNPN and SVGIG (reference sequence). The CDR3 totals 12 residues. The ends lost 4 bases at V and 5 bases at J; junction bases unmatched: 2. This CDR3 reads CAWTSGTETQYF. The CDR3 bases are TGTGCCTGGACTAGCGGGACGGAGACCCAGTACTTC.

The chain couples TRBV5-1 to TRBJ1-4; D may be TRBD1 (6 bases). V was pared by 4 bases and J by 0 bases, with 13 bases between. The germline CDR1 and CDR2 sequences are SGHRS and YFSETQ. The CDR3 contains 16 residues. The DNA of the CDR3 is TGCGCCAGCAGCGTAGGACAGCTTGCAACTAATGAAAAACTGTTTTTT. Amino acid sequence: CASSVGQLATNEKLFF.

The V call is TRBV6-5, the J call TRBJ2-6, with D unresolved. CDR1 is MNHEY, CDR2 SVGAGI, per germline. This CDR3 region has 15 residues. Trimming left V 2 bases short and J 1 base short, with 6 bases between. The CDR3 DNA follows: TGTGCCAGCAGTTACCAAGGTTCTGGGGCCAACGTCCTGACTTTC. Translating it yields CASSYQGSGANVLTF.

The chain joins TRBV28 to TRBJ2-5; D gene uncertain. Germline V gene sequence: CDR1 MDHEN, CDR2 SYDVKM. This CDR3 is built from 12 residues. V lost 6 bases, J lost 4 bases, and 9 bases lay in between. DNA of the CDR3: TGTGCCAGCAGATATAACAGAGAGACCCAGTACTTC. Translated: CASRYNRETQYF. The variable domain in full, with the rest retrieved from reference TRBV28 and TRBJ2-5, is DVKVTQSSRYLVKRTGEKVFLECVQDMDHENMFWYRQDPGLGLRLIYFSYDVKMKEKGDIPEGYSVSREKKERFSLILESASTNQTSMYLCASRYNRETQYFGPGTRLLVL.

The gene calls are TRBV19 and TRBJ1-5; the match to TRBD1 covers 7 bases. This CDR3 is 18 amino acids long. Per the germline V gene, CDR1 is LNHDA and CDR2 is SQIVND (reference sequence). V trimming: 3 bases; J trimming: 4 bases; junction bases outside the gene matches: 15. CDR3 sequence: CASSIPQGGSFRNQPQHF. The CDR3 DNA follows: TGTGCCAGTAGTATCCCGCAGGGGGGTTCTTTTAGGAATCAGCCCCAGCATTTT.

The chain employs TRBV7-7 and TRBJ2-7; D might be TRBD1 (6 bases). Trimming removed 0 bases from V and 12 bases from J, with 15 bases in between. Germline CDR1 SSHAT, CDR2 FNYEAQ (reference sequence). The CDR3 extends over 13 amino acids. In DNA form, the CDR3 reads TGTGCCAGCAGCTTAGCGCTAGGGGACACCGCGTACTTC. Protein product: CASSLALGDTAYF.

J is TRBJ2-2 and V is TRBV9, with D unresolved. The V end was cut by 0 bases, the J end by 6 bases, with 9 bases between. This CDR3 has 14 amino acids. Per the germline V gene, CDR1 is SGDLS and CDR2 is YYNGEE. CDR3 DNA: TGTGCCAGCAGCGTAGACCCCGTCCCCGGGGAGCTGTTTTTT. Protein sequence: CASSVDPVPGELFF.

The chain links TRBV5-1 to TRBJ1-2; 7 bases line up with TRBD1. The CDR3 covers 17 residues. Trimming took 0 bases from V and 4 from J; bases not matched to a gene: 12. Germline CDR1 and CDR2: SGHRS and YFSETQ. The CDR3 sequence is CASSLDPTGAQGYGYTF. CDR3 nucleotide sequence: TGCGCCAGCAGCTTGGATCCAACAGGGGCCCAGGGCTATGGCTACACCTTC.

This clone was picked up one time. This chain links TRBV9 with TRBJ2-1; the match to TRBD2 covers 8 bases. V dropped 0 bases and J dropped 3; count of bases not matched to a gene: 11. The CDR3 is made up of 18 amino acids. Germline assignment: CDR1 SGDLS and CDR2 YYNGEE. Here the CDR3 reads CASSVGRVAGPRYNEQFF. The CDR3 DNA reads as TGTGCCAGCAGCGTAGGCCGAGTAGCGGGACCCCGCTACAATGAGCAGTTCTTC.

This sequence joins TRBV3-1 (or the pseudogene TRBV3-2) and TRBJ2-5, with 12 bases matching TRBD2. With 1 base clipped from V and 1 base from J, the junction kept 7 bases outside the gene matches. From germline, CDR1 is LGHDT and CDR2 YNNKEL (reference sequence). The length of the CDR3 is 18 residues. CDR3 coding DNA: TGTGCCAGCAGCCAAGTCTGGCTAGCGGGAGGGTTCCAAGAGACCCAGTACTTC. Its translation is CASSQVWLAGGFQETQYF.

This chain uses TRBV9 with TRBJ2-7; weak D call: TRBD1 (5 bases). Germline CDR1 SGDLS, CDR2 YYNGEE. Trimming removed 0 bases at V and 1 base at J, with 11 bases between. There are 15 residues in the CDR3. The CDR3 DNA sequence: TGTGCCAGCAGCGTAGGACAGATCCCTTCCTACGAGCAGTACTTC. It translates to CASSVGQIPSYEQYF.

In this sample, this clone turned up once. The chain uses TRBV30 and TRBJ2-1; TRBD2 might be the D (7 bases). This CDR3 comprises 14 residues. Germline V gene sequence: CDR1 GTSNPN, CDR2 SVGIG (reference sequence). Trimming left V 4 bases short and J 2 bases short, with 12 bases between. The CDR3 DNA reads TGTGCCTGGAAGTTGGGGGGGCCCTACAATGAGCAGTTCTTC. Translated, it gives CAWKLGGPYNEQFF.

The chain joins TRBV24-1 to TRBJ2-1; D may correspond to TRBD1 or TRBD2 (6 bases each). CDR3 length equals 19 residues. Trimming stripped 2 bases from V and 8 bases from J, with 27 bases between. Germline CDR1 reads KGHDR; CDR2 reads SFDVKD. Here the CDR3 DNA reads TGTGCCACCAGTGATTCCTGGGCATCTGGCCCGGGGGCAGGCGATGAGCAGTTCTTC. Its translation is CATSDSWASGPGAGDEQFF.

The rearrangement uses TRBV7-8 and TRBJ2-3; 8 bases agree with TRBD1. Trimming removed 3 bases from V and 3 bases from J; junction bases left unmatched: 2. The CDR3 is 14 amino acids. Germline V lookup: CDR1 SGHVS, CDR2 FQNEAQ. The CDR3 coding sequence is TGTGCCAGCAGCTTGGACAGGGCGACAGATACGCAGTATTTT. Its protein is CASSLDRATDTQYF. The variable domain in full, with the rest retrieved from reference TRBV7-8 and TRBJ2-3, is GAGVSQSPRYKVAKRGQDVALRCDPISGHVSLFWYQQALGQGPEFLTYFQNEAQLDKSGLPSDRFFAERPEGSVSTLKIQRTQQEDSAVYLCASSLDRATDTQYFGPGTRLTVL.

The chain links TRBV6-5 to TRBJ2-7; TRBD1 matches 9 bases. Germline V gives CDR1 MNHEY, CDR2 SVGAGI. This CDR3 comprises 15 residues. V lost 0 bases, J lost 5 bases, and 5 bases stayed unmatched. The CDR3 DNA reads TGTGCCAGCAGTTACTCCGGGACAGGGAGCAACGAGCAGTACTTC. It encodes CASSYSGTGSNEQYF.